This T cell receptor beta chain derives from a study of blood T cell repertoires in COVID-19. How the authors handled the data: Using reference gene primer amplification, nucleated cell counts were estimated. Data came from immunoSEQ multiplex PCR; TCRdb stores just in-frame clones and leaves some out. V, J and clone size were drawn from that table, and D and trimming were deduced from the DNA. The sample yields 180,000 or so clones, roughly 86% seen once. V was cut by 1 base and J by 2 bases, with 14 bases left in between. The length of the CDR3 is 17 residues. Germline V lookup: CDR1 KGHSH, CDR2 LQKENI.

This sequence was found in a man aged 18 to 29 with acute or convalescent COVID-19. Specimen: peripheral blood. The rearrangement joins TRBV18 to TRBJ2-2, with TRBD2 as a possible D gene (5 bases). DNA for the CDR3: TGTGCCAGCTCACCACGTGCTGAGGGCGCAAACACCGGGGAGCTGTTTTTT. Amino acids: CASSPRAEGANTGELFF.